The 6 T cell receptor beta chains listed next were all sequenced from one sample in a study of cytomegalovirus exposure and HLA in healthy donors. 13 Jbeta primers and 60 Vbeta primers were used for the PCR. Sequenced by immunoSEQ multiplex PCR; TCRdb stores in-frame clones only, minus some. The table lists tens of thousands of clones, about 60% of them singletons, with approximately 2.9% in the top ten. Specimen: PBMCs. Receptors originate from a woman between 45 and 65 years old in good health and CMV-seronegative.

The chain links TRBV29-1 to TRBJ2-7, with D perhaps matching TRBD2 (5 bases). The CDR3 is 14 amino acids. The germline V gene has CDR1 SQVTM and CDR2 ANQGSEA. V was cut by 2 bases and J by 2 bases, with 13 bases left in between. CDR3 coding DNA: TGCAGCGTTGAATCGGCCGGGATTCCCTACGAGCAGTACTTC. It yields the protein CSVESAGIPYEQYF.

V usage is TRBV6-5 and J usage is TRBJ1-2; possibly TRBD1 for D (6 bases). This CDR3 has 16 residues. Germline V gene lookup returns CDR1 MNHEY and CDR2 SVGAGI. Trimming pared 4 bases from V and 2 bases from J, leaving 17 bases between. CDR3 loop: CASSSIGGVSNYGYTF. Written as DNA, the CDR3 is TGTGCCAGCAGTTCGATAGGGGGGGTCAGCAACTATGGCTACACCTTC.

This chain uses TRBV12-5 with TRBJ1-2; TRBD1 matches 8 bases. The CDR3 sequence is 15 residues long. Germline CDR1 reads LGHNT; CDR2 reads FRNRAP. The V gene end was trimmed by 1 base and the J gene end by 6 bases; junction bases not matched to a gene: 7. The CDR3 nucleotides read TGTGCTAGTGGTTTGGGATCAGGGGGCGCCGATGGCTACACCTTC. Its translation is CASGLGSGGADGYTF.

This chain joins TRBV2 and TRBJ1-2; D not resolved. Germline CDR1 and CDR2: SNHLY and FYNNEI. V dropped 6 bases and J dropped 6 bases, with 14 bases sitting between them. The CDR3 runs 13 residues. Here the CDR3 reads CASRRADSHGYTF. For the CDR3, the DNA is TGTGCCAGCAGGCGGGCGGACTCCCATGGCTACACCTTC.

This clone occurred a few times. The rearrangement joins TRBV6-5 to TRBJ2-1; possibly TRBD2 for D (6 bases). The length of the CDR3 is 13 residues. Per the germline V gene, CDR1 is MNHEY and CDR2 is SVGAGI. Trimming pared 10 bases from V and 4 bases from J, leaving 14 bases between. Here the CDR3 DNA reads TGTGCCATCGGGAGTACGGGATACAATGAGCAGTTCTTC. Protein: CAIGSTGYNEQFF.

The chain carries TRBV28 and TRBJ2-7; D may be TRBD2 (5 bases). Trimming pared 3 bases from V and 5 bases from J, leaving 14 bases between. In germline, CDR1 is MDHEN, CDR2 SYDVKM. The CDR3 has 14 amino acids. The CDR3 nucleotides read TGTGCCAGCAGTTTTGGTCAAGCGGTCGACGAGCAGTACTTC. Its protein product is CASSFGQAVDEQYF.